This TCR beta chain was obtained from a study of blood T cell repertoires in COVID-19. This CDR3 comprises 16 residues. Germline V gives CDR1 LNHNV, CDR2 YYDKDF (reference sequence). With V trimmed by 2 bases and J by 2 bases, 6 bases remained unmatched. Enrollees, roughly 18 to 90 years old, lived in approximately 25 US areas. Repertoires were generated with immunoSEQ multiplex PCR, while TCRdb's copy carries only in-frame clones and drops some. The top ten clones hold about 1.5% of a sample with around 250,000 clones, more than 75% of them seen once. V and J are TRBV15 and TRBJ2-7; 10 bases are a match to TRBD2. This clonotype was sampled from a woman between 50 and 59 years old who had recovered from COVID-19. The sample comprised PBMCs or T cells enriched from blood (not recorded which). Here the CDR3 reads CATSRLGLAETYEQYF. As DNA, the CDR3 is TGTGCCACCAGCAGACTAGGACTAGCGGAAACCTACGAGCAGTACTTC.